These 3 T cell receptor beta chains came from one sample sequenced in a study of T cells in Graves' hyperthyroidism and ophthalmopathy. Regions amplified from RNA transcripts were the TCR beta CDR3 regions. First-round RT-PCR targeting the TCR CDR3 was performed with the HTBI primer set. TCRdb independently ran MiXCR on the multiplex PCR reads; one entry per CDR3 protein. The data show about 300,000 distinct CDR3 sequences, 15% to 20% seen once. Sequenced sample: blood. These receptors were taken from a middle-aged man with Graves' ophthalmopathy.

This clonotype was counted many times. V and J are TRBV5-1 and TRBJ2-7; 11 bases line up with TRBD1. Trimming removed 4 bases from V and 3 bases from J; junction bases left unmatched: 3. Germline loops: CDR1 SGHRS, CDR2 YFSETQ. The CDR3 length is 14 residues. CDR3 sequence reads: CASSPGQGVYEQYF. CDR3 in DNA: TGCGCCAGCAGCCCGGGACAGGGGGTCTACGAGCAGTACTTC.

This clonotype was picked up one time. The chain uses TRBV7-8 and TRBJ1-4; D is uncertain. V was cut by 5 bases and J by 7 bases, with 17 bases left in between. The CDR3 has 15 amino acids. From germline, CDR1 is SGHVS and CDR2 FQNEAQ. CDR3 nucleotides: TGTGCCAGCAGCCCACGGCGGGGAATGGTTGAAAAACTGTTTTTT. Translation: CASSPRRGMVEKLFF.

This clonotype turned up a few times. The chain joins TRBV27 to TRBJ2-3, with 10 bases lining up with TRBD2. The germline V gene has CDR1 MNHEY and CDR2 SMNVEV (reference sequence). The CDR3 has 16 amino acids. After removal of 2 bases from V and 6 bases from J, the junction contained 8 bases not matched to a gene. CDR3 in DNA: TGTGCCAGCAGTTTAAGGCTAGCGGGAGCTGCGGATACGCAGTATTTT. Translating gives CASSLRLAGAADTQYF.